This T cell receptor (beta chain) was captured in a study of T-cell memory formation after mild COVID-19. Study context: TCR clusters mostly belonged to single donors.

Study-wide results and limits: Clones contracting over day 15 to 85 were CD4/CD8 balanced, with later expanders leaning CD4+. Clones which contracted sat mainly in CM and EM if CD4+, and in EMRA if CD8+.

Trimming took 8 bases from V and 7 from J, leaving 11 bases between them. The CDR3 is 12 amino acids. Points on this clonotype: Its matching antigen is unknown.

MiXCR, run by TCRdb on the 5' RACE reads, gives a single entry per CDR3 protein. The profile covers 270,000 or so distinct CDR3 sequences, with more than 15% appearing a single time and 20% to 25% taken by the ten largest. The material sequenced was PBMCs or a T cell subset sorted from them (not recorded which). The chain links TRBV12-3 or TRBV12-4 to TRBJ2-2, with a possible D match to TRBD1 (6 bases). The sequence came from a man between 18 and 29 years old who had mild COVID-19 (a few samples of this study predate the infection). Cell type and time point are not known. The CDR3 DNA is TGTGCCAGCGCGCAGGGGAGCGGGGAGCTGTTTTTT. It codes for CASAQGSGELFF.